Only a few counts were recorded for the clone carrying this T cell receptor beta chain. Antigen specificity is unknown. These data originate in a study of cytomegalovirus exposure and HLA in healthy donors. Germline V gene sequence: CDR1 SGHRS, CDR2 YFSETQ. The CDR3 length is 14 residues. With 0 bases removed from V and 2 bases from J, the gap between germline ends came to 8 bases. PCR used 60 Vbeta primers and 13 Jbeta primers. Clones were read by immunoSEQ multiplex PCR, and TCRdb kept only the in-frame ones, dropping some. The data show more than 85,000 clones, roughly 15% seen once. General observations from the study: In a later analysis, CMV-associated beta chains were mostly HLA-associated, it appeared. The records held CMV serostatus as the only immune exposure information.

Sequencing used PBMCs. This receptor was obtained from a female donor in good health and CMV-seronegative. The chain carries TRBV5-1 and TRBJ1-2, with D unresolved. CDR3 loop: CASSLDARNYGYTF. The CDR3 DNA reads TGCGCCAGCAGCTTGGACGCGAGAAACTATGGCTACACCTTC.